The present T cell receptor beta chain was sequenced within a study of human T cells and chemical hapten exposure (dated by TCRdb to the early 2020s). Describing the broader study: For sensitization, 2% DPC in acetone was applied to a roughly 2 cm by roughly 2 cm area of upper inner arm skin. Throughout the approximately 26-week study period, patients were also given weekly therapeutic DPC doses on the scalp. Roughly 30 alopecia patients provided blood for TCR sequencing at one to four time points (pre-sensitization, 2, 6 and 24 weeks). The libraries were sequenced as a pool, and the TCR yield per sample differed mostly because of small variations in library volumes within the pool. Patch testing was performed on the upper back with Finn chambers containing 0.01% DPC, and the patch tests were scored after 6 days according to International Contact Dermatitis Research Group standards. In alopecia patients, the study followed how the peripheral blood TCR repertoire changed in vivo over primary and secondary sensitization to diphenylcyclopropenone (DPC), a hapten. Blood samples were taken from patients before sensitization (week 0) and at 2, 6 and about 24 weeks after DPC sensitization. The patient cohort, mostly female, included alopecia areata with under or over 50% scalp involvement, alopecia totalis and alopecia universalis.

The investigation overall reported the following: DPC sensitization did not change the number of TCRs with a frequency above 1 in 1000, and there was no evidence of changes in global repertoire structure. Because every patient had alopecia, a presumed autoimmune disease, the patients' immune response might differ from that of healthy individuals. Significantly more large CDR3 similarity clusters were formed by expanded TCRs than by pre-sensitization or healthy control sets, consistent with antigen-driven responses. Patch test score correlated positively with the number of PT1 expanded TCRs, reaching significance at thresholds 8, 16 and 32 but not at 4. After repeated subsampling, the strength of the expansion versus patch-test correlation and the threshold at which it became significant changed.

Receptor amplification or capture employed RACE. Instrument used: NextSeq 500. During library preparation, unique molecular identifiers were attached to individual cDNA molecules so that TCRs could be counted quantitatively and reproducibly. Each blood RNA sample was used to sequence both TCR alpha and TCR beta chains. As for how the authors treated the data: Samples had a median of roughly 100,000 TCRs, with a range from about 23,224 to 750,000. V, J and CDR3 annotation of the TCR reads was carried out using the Decombinator software suite. For the PS versus PT1 abundance plots, all samples were subsampled to the same number of TCRs (28,000). Expanded TCRs were defined as absent before sensitization and observed at least eight times at the 2-week time point. In TCRdb, the public reads were trimmed at Q25 with fastp and aligned with MiXCR, with productive beta chains retained. Each CDR3 protein gets just one entry, which takes the most common genes and DNA from the rows behind it. The V and J calls come from TCRdb's annotation, not from the publication. This sample comprises under 300,000 distinct CDR3 sequences, around 9.3% of them detected only once. About 2.1% of the sample belongs to the ten largest clones.

The time point label here, explained by the study, means: pre-sensitization, week 0. Read against the paper, the sample's treatment or condition label means: therapeutic diphenylcyclopropenone sensitization with weekly scalp DPC. At each patch-test visit, blood was drawn before the patch test was applied. Eligible patients were aged 18 to 70, diagnosed with alopecia, deemed suitable for DPC therapy, and excluded if pregnant. Total RNA was extracted from unfractionated whole blood collected in Tempus Blood RNA tubes. The cysteine opens and the phenylalanine closes a CDR3 of 14 amino acids. CDR3 DNA only is kept here, 42 bases in frame from base 1. The V and J ends are trimmed by 0 bases and 7 bases, leaving 13 bases between them. The CDR1 and CDR2 encoded by the germline V gene (reference sequence) are DFQATT and SNEGSKA. Note on this clonotype: The antigen this receptor binds is unknown. The record has no base qualities; no much larger clone is one base away.

Here the sequenced sample was whole blood, taken in connection with sensitization to the hapten diphenylcyclopropenone (DPC). The sequence derives from a woman in her forties with alopecia areata. Some clones in this sample may be carry-over from other donors' samples. The receptor chain draws on TRBV20-1 and TRBJ1-5, with TRBD1 as a weak D call on 5 bases. The sequenced DNA is TGCAGTGCTAGAGATGTCCAGGGCCGGCAGCCCCAGCATTTT. Its protein is CSARDVQGRQPQHF.